This entry lists 26 T cell receptor beta chains sequenced from one sample in a study of Graves' ophthalmopathy and Graves' hyperthyroidism (dated by TCRdb to between 2017 and 2018). These reads were obtained on an Illumina HiSeq 2000. For repertoire sequencing, the TCR beta CDR3 regions were amplified from RNA transcripts. HTBI primers and the Qiagen OneStep RT-PCR kit were used in a first-round RT-PCR, which was followed by a second-round multiplex PCR, size selection and purification. In TCRdb, the public reads were trimmed at Q25 with fastp and aligned with MiXCR, with productive beta chains retained. Merged by CDR3 protein, the rows form single entries marked with the most common genes and DNA. Counted in this sample were 500,000 to 800,000 distinct CDR3 sequences; roughly two fifths of them appeared once. The top ten clonotypes cover more than 2.5% of the sample. The specimen was peripheral blood. The receptor source for this set is an adult man with Graves' ophthalmopathy.

This clonotype turned up a few times. V and J are TRBV24-1 and TRBJ1-5; possible D gene TRBD1, 6 bases. The ends were cut back, 11 bases at V and 3 bases at J, with 19 bases in the middle. Germline V CDR1 and CDR2: KGHDR, SFDVKD. CDR3 length: 15 residues. CDR3 protein: CASSPTQGSNQPQHF. The CDR3 nucleotides are TGTGCCAGCTCACCAACACAGGGTTCCAATCAGCCCCAGCATTTT.

The count of this clonotype is one. CDR3 coding DNA: TGTGCCAGCAGCGGCCCCCGGGGACAGTACTCCTACGAGCAGTACTTC. Translating gives CASSGPRGQYSYEQYF. The chain has TRBV25-1 and TRBJ2-7; 7 nucleotides line up with TRBD1. The J segment lost 0 bases and the V segment lost 6 bases, leaving 11 bases of the junction unmatched. The CDR3 has 16 residues. Germline V gives CDR1 MGHDK, CDR2 SYGVNS.

This clonotype was seen ten or more times. This chain joins TRBV7-8 and TRBJ2-5, with D perhaps matching TRBD2 (6 bases). CDR1 is SGHVS, CDR2 FQNEAQ, per germline. V lost 5 bases and J 4 bases, leaving 14 bases between the germline ends. This CDR3 comprises 14 residues. Written as DNA, the CDR3 is TGTGCCAGCAGCCCTGGGACTCGGCTAGAGACCCAGTACTTC. This encodes CASSPGTRLETQYF.

The rearrangement uses TRBV19 and TRBJ2-2, with 11 bases that match TRBD2. The CDR3 runs to 16 residues. The germline CDR1 and CDR2 sequences are LNHDA and SQIVND (reference sequence). V was clipped by 3 bases and J by 8 bases; unmatched bases: 8. For the CDR3, the DNA is TGTGCCAGTAGTATGGGTCTAGCGGGGGGCACAGGGGAGCTGTTTTTT. Translating gives CASSMGLAGGTGELFF.

This clonotype was counted only a few times. V is TRBV29-1 and J is TRBJ2-5; the D call may be TRBD1 or TRBD2 (5 bases each). Germline CDR1 is SQVTM and CDR2 is ANQGSEA. Trimming stripped 4 bases from V and 7 bases from J, with 10 bases between. CDR3 length: 11 residues. CDR3 coding DNA: TGCAGCGTTGGAGGGGTGGGGACCCAGTACTTC. Protein: CSVGGVGTQYF.

The CDR3, as DNA: TGTGCCAGCAGCCAACCGGGACAGGGGGCAAGAACTGAAGCTTTCTTT. It translates to CASSQPGQGARTEAFF. J is TRBJ1-1 and V is TRBV6-6; 12 bases line up with TRBD1. The junction had 10 bases not matched to a gene; V was cut back by 6 bases and J by 5 bases. CDR1 is MNHNY and CDR2 is SVGAGI in the germline V gene (reference sequence). This CDR3 contains 16 residues.

This clonotype was counted a few times. This rearrangement joins TRBV7-9 to TRBJ1-4; D unresolved. Trimming stripped 1 base from V and 8 bases from J, with 11 bases between. Germline V gives CDR1 SEHNR, CDR2 FQNEAQ (reference sequence). The CDR3 runs to 14 residues. This chain's CDR3 is CASSLEGHAEKLFF. The CDR3 nucleotides read TGTGCCAGCAGCTTAGAAGGCCACGCCGAAAAACTGTTTTTT.

The V and J genes are TRBV10-3 and TRBJ1-2; 7 nucleotides line up with TRBD1. The CDR3 is 14 amino acids. Germline V gives CDR1 ENHRY, CDR2 SYGVKD. V was clipped by 4 bases and J by 5 bases; unmatched bases: 7. CDR3 DNA: TGTGCCATCAGTGCCATACAGGGGCTGTATGGCTACACCTTC. Translated, it gives CAISAIQGLYGYTF.

V usage is TRBV25-1 and J usage is TRBJ1-4; TRBD1 agrees at 8 bases. Germline-derived CDR1 and CDR2 are MGHDK and SYGVNS. J gave up 7 bases and V 2 bases, and 9 bases lay outside the gene matches. The CDR3 is 16 residues long. The CDR3 sequence is CASSERGTGGGEKLFF. For the CDR3, the DNA is TGTGCCAGCAGTGAACGGGGGACAGGCGGTGGTGAAAAACTGTTTTTT. Looking up the rest from reference TRBV25-1 and TRBJ1-4 gives the full variable domain: EADIYQTPRYLVIGTGKKITLECSQTMGHDKMYWYQQDPGMELHLIHYSYGVNSTEKGDLSSESTVSRIRTEHFPLTLESARPSHTSQYLCASSERGTGGGEKLFFGSGTQLSVL.

The chain is built from TRBV2 and TRBJ2-3; TRBD1 might be the D (6 bases). The CDR3 has 13 residues. V lost 5 bases, J lost 4 bases, and 10 bases lay in between. From germline, CDR1 is SNHLY and CDR2 FYNNEI. The CDR3 DNA is TGTGCCAGCAGTCGGGACATTTCAGATACGCAGTATTTT. Its protein is CASSRDISDTQYF.

This clonotype appeared many times. In nucleotides, the CDR3 is TGCAGCGTTGAAATGGGGGGTTATTGGACCGGGGAGCTGTTTTTT. Protein product: CSVEMGGYWTGELFF. This rearrangement joins TRBV29-1 to TRBJ2-2; maybe TRBD2 (6 bases). Germline-derived CDR1 and CDR2 are SQVTM and ANQGSEA. The ends were cut back, 2 bases at V and 5 bases at J, with 15 bases in the middle. This CDR3 comprises 15 residues.

The rearrangement links TRBV20-1 to TRBJ1-5; 10 nucleotides agree with TRBD1. V was pared by 5 bases and J by 7 bases, with 8 bases of the junction left unmatched. The CDR3 is 14 residues long. Germline CDR1 reads DFQATT; CDR2 reads SNEGSKA (reference sequence). CDR3 bases: TGCAGTGCTCTCCCGGGACAGGGGAGACAGCCCCAGCATTTT. This gives the protein CSALPGQGRQPQHF.

Worth noting for this clonotype: Being one base from a much bigger clone, this may be a read error. The chain is built from TRBV15 and TRBJ2-2, with 8 bases that match TRBD2. Germline-derived CDR1 and CDR2 are LNHNV and YYDKDF (reference sequence). The CDR3 totals 16 residues. The V segment lost 4 bases and the J segment 0 bases; nucleotides outside the gene matches: 4. The CDR3 nucleotides are TGTGCCACCAGCAAAGGAGCGGGGGCGAACACCGGGGAGCTGTTTTTT. Its protein is CATSKGAGANTGELFF.

In regard to this clonotype: A read error may explain this, as a much larger clone is one base away. The chain employs TRBV20-1 and TRBJ2-5; a possible D gene is TRBD1 (6 bases). CDR3 length: 14 amino acids. The ends were cut back, 3 bases at V and 1 base at J, with 12 bases in the middle. From germline, CDR1 is DFQATT and CDR2 SNEGSKA (reference sequence). The CDR3 loop reads CSARLDSSQETQYF. CDR3 in DNA: TGCAGTGCTAGGCTGGACAGCTCCCAAGAGACCCAGTACTTC.

This clonotype showed up many times. The V gene is TRBV10-2, the J gene TRBJ1-1; D remains unclear. The V and J ends lost 2 bases and 0 bases respectively, with 16 bases between them. CDR1 WSHSY and CDR2 SAAADI come from the germline V gene. This CDR3 spans 17 amino acids. The CDR3 loop is CASSEGPREGVNTEAFF. CDR3 nucleotides: TGCGCCAGCAGTGAGGGGCCCCGGGAAGGAGTGAACACTGAAGCTTTCTTT.

This clonotype came up many times. The chain recombines TRBV11-2 with TRBJ1-6; D remains unclear. V was shortened by 0 bases and J by 10 bases, with 10 bases between the two germline ends. CDR1 and CDR2 from the germline V gene are SGHAT and FQNNGV. This CDR3 region has 14 residues. As DNA, the CDR3 is TGTGCCAGCAGCTTAGAGTTCCACCGGTCACCCCTCCACTTT. The encoded protein is CASSLEFHRSPLHF.

This clonotype came up many times. This rearrangement joins TRBV5-1 to TRBJ2-5; TRBD1 might be the D (6 bases). Germline CDR1 is SGHRS and CDR2 is YFSETQ. Trimming pared 3 bases from V and 5 bases from J, leaving 14 bases between. CDR3 length: 14 amino acids. The CDR3 here is CASSSTPRGETQYF. In DNA form, the CDR3 reads TGCGCCAGCAGCTCCACGCCCAGGGGTGAGACCCAGTACTTC.

This chain connects TRBV11-1 to TRBJ2-1, with 10 bases identical to TRBD1. CDR3 length: 16 amino acids. Germline CDR1 and CDR2: SGHAT and FQDESV (reference sequence). V gave up 5 bases and J gave up 3 bases; unmatched junction bases: 7. This CDR3 is CASSRTGGGFYNEQFF. CDR3 DNA: TGTGCCAGCAGCAGGACAGGGGGAGGCTTCTACAATGAGCAGTTCTTC.

J is TRBJ1-1 and V is TRBV7-9; 7 nucleotides align to TRBD1. Germline-derived CDR1 and CDR2 are SEHNR and FQNEAQ (reference sequence). V shed 9 bases and J 4 bases; nucleotides not matched to a gene: 17. The CDR3 runs to 16 residues. CDR3 nucleotide sequence: TGTGCCAGTATCGGGACAGACCCCAGGGTAGGCACTGAAGCTTTCTTT. Its protein is CASIGTDPRVGTEAFF.

CDR3 sequence (DNA): TGTGCCAGCAGACAAGGGGAGGCCCAGTACTTC. It specifies CASRQGEAQYF. The rearrangement uses TRBV25-1 and TRBJ2-5; D possibly corresponds to TRBD2 (6 bases). V lost 6 bases and J 9 bases, leaving 11 bases between the germline ends. CDR3 length: 11 residues. Germline V gene sequence: CDR1 MGHDK, CDR2 SYGVNS.

As concerns this clonotype: A read error may be the cause here, since a much bigger clone is one base away. This rearrangement joins TRBV5-6 to TRBJ2-5; the match to TRBD1 covers 10 bases. V shed 7 bases and J 7 bases; nucleotides not matched to a gene: 7. The CDR3 is made up of 13 amino acids. CDR1 and CDR2 (germline): SGHDT, YYEEEE. The CDR3 spells CASRTGGKGTQYF. CDR3 DNA sequence: TGTGCCAGCCGGACAGGGGGGAAAGGGACCCAGTACTTC.

Ten or more counts support this clonotype. The chain employs TRBV19 and TRBJ2-7; the match to TRBD2 covers 11 bases. The CDR3 runs 15 residues. The germline V gene encodes CDR1 LNHDA and CDR2 SQIVND (reference sequence). V was clipped by 3 bases and J by 3 bases; unmatched bases: 4. The CDR3 here is CASSIRLAGHYEQYF. CDR3 in DNA: TGTGCCAGTAGTATTCGACTAGCGGGACACTACGAGCAGTACTTC.

The rearrangement uses TRBV20-1 and TRBJ2-2, with 11 nucleotides matching TRBD2. The CDR3 has 18 amino acids. V trimming: 1 base; J trimming: 0 bases; junction bases outside the gene matches: 7. CDR1 DFQATT and CDR2 SNEGSKA come from the germline V gene (reference sequence). The CDR3: CSARGSLAGGSNTGELFF. The CDR3 DNA is TGCAGTGCTAGAGGGTCCCTAGCGGGAGGTTCGAACACCGGGGAGCTGTTTTTT.

This clonotype was recorded at least ten times. This chain connects TRBV19 to TRBJ1-5, with a possible D match to TRBD1 (6 bases). With 3 bases removed from V and 4 bases from J, the gap between germline ends came to 16 bases. The CDR3 runs 16 residues. CDR1 is LNHDA and CDR2 is SQIVND in the germline V gene (reference sequence). CDR3: CASSIKWLGGNQPQHF. The CDR3 DNA is TGTGCCAGTAGTATCAAGTGGTTAGGGGGGAATCAGCCCCAGCATTTT.

The chain uses TRBV14 and TRBJ2-2; D may be TRBD1 (5 bases). V was cut by 8 bases and J by 4 bases, with 20 bases left in between. Germline V gene sequence: CDR1 SGHDN, CDR2 FVKESK. This CDR3 contains 16 residues. The CDR3 DNA reads TGTGCCAGCTCACTTGGACACTTTGAGGCCACCGGGGAGCTGTTTTTT. Its protein product is CASSLGHFEATGELFF.

This clonotype appeared a few times. This rearrangement joins TRBV12-3 or TRBV12-4 to TRBJ2-2; D not certain. This CDR3 spans 14 amino acids. V dropped 6 bases and J dropped 3 bases, with 11 bases sitting between them. The CDR3 sequence: CASRDGWDTGELFF. DNA for the CDR3: TGTGCCAGCAGGGACGGGTGGGACACCGGGGAGCTGTTTTTT.